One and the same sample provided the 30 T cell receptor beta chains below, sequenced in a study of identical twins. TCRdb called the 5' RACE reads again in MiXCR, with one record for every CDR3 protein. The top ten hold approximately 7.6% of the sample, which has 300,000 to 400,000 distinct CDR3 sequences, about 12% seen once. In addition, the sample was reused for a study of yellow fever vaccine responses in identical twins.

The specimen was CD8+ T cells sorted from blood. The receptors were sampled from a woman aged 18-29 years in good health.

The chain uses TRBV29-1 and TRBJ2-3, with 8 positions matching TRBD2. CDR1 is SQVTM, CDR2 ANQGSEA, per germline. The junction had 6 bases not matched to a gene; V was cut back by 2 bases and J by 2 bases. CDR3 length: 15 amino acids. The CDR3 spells CSVERPGGTTDTQYF. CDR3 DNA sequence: TGCAGCGTTGAAAGGCCGGGGGGGACCACAGATACGCAGTATTTT.

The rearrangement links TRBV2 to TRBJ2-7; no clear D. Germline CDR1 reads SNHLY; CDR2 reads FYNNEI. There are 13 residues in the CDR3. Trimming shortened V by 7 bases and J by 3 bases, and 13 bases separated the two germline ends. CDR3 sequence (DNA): TGTGCCAGCACCAGTACTACCAGCTACGAGCAGTACTTC. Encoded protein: CASTSTTSYEQYF.

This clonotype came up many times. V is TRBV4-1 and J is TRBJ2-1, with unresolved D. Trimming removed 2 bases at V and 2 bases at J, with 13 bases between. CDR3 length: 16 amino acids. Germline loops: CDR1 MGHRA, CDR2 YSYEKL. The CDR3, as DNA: TGCGCCAGCAGCCAAAGACACCCGCTGACCTACAATGAGCAGTTCTTC. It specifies CASSQRHPLTYNEQFF.

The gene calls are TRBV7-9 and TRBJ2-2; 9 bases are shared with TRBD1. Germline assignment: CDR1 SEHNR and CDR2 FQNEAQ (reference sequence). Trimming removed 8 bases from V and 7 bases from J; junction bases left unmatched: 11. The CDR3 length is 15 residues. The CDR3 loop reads CASGSRDRADGELFF. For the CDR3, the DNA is TGTGCCAGCGGCTCTCGGGACAGGGCCGACGGGGAGCTGTTTTTT.

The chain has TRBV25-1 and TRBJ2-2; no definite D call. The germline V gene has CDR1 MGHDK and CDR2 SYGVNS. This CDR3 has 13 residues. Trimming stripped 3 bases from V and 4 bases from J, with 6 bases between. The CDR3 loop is CASSDLGTGELFF. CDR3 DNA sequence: TGTGCCAGCAGTGATCTGGGCACCGGGGAGCTGTTTTTT.

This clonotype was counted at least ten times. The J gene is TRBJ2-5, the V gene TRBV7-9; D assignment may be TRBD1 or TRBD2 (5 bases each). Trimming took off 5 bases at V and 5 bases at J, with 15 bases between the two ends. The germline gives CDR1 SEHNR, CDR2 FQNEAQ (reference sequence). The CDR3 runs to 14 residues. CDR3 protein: CASSVRDGGETQYF. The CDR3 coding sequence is TGTGCCAGCAGCGTCCGGGACGGCGGCGAGACCCAGTACTTC.

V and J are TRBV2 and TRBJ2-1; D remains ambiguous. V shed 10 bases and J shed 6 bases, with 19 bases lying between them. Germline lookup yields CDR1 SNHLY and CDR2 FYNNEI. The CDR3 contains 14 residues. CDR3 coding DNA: TGTGCCACCGACCGGGCCTCTACGTTCAATGAGCAGTTCTTC. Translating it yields CATDRASTFNEQFF.

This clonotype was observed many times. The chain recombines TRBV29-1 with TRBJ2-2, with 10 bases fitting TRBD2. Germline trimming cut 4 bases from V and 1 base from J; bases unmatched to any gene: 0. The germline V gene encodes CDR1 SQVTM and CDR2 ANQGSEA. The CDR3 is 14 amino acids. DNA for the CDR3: TGCAGCGTTGTAGCGGGAGGGAACACCGGGGAGCTGTTTTTT. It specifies CSVVAGGNTGELFF.

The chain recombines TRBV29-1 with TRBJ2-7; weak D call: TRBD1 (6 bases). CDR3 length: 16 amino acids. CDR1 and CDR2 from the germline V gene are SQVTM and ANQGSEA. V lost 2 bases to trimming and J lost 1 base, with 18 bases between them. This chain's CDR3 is CSVEHRSGTNSYEQYF. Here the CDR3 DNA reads TGCAGCGTTGAACACCGATCCGGGACAAATTCCTACGAGCAGTACTTC.

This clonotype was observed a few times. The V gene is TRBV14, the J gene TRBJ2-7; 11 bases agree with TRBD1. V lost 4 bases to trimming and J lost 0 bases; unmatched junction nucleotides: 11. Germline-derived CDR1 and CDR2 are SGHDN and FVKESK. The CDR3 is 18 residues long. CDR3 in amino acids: CASSRTGTGGLISYEQYF. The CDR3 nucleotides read TGTGCCAGCAGCCGTACCGGGACAGGGGGTTTAATCTCCTACGAGCAGTACTTC.

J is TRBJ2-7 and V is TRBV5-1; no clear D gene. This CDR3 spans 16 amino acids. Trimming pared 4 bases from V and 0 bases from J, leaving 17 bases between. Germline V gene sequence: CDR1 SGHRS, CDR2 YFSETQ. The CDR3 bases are TGCGCCAGCAGCCTAGGTGGCCGGTACAACTCCTACGAGCAGTACTTC. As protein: CASSLGGRYNSYEQYF.

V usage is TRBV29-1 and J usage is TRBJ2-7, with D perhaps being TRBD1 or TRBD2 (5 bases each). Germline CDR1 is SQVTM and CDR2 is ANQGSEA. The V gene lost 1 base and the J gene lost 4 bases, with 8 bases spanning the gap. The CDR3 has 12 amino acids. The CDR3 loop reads CSVEGDRYEQYF. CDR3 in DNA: TGCAGCGTTGAAGGGGACCGGTACGAGCAGTACTTC.

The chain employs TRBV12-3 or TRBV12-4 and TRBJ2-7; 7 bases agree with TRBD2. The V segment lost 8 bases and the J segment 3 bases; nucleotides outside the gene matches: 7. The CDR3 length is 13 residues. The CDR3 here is CASLGTIDYEQYF. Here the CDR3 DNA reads TGTGCCAGCCTCGGGACTATCGACTACGAGCAGTACTTC.

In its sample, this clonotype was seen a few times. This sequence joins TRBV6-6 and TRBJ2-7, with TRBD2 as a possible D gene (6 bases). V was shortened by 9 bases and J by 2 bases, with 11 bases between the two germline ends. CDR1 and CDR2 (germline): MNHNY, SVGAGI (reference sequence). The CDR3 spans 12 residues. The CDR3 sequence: CASASDPYEQYF. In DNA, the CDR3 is TGTGCCAGTGCTAGCGATCCCTACGAGCAGTACTTC.

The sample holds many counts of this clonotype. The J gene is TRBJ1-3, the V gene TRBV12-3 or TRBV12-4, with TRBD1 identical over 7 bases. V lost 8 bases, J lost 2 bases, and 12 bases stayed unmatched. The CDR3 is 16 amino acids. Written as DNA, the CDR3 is TGTGCCAGCTTAGGGGGGGTGGGACAGCCTGGAAACACCATATATTTT. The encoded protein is CASLGGVGQPGNTIYF.

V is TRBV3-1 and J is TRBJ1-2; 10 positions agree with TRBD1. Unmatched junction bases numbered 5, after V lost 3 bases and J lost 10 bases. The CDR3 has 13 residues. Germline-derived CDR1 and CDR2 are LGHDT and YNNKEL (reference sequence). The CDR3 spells CASSQETGGDYTF. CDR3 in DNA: TGTGCCAGCAGCCAGGAGACAGGGGGCGACTACACCTTC. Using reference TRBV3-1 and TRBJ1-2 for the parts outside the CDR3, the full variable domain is DTAVSQTPKYLVTQMGNDKSIKCEQNLGHDTMYWYKQDSKKFLKIMFSYNNKELIINETVPNRFSPKSPDKAHLNLHINSLELGDSAVYFCASSQETGGDYTFGSGTRLTVV.

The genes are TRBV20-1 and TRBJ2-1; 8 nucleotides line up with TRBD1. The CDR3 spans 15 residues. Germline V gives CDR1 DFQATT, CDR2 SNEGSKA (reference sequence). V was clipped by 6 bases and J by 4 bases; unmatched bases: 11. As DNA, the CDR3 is TGCAGTGCCAAGGAGGGCAGGGGGCCTTACAATGAGCAGTTCTTC. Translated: CSAKEGRGPYNEQFF.

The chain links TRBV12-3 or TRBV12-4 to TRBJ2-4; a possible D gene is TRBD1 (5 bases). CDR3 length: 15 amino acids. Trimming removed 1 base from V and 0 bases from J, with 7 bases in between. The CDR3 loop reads CASSLGGRAKNIQYF. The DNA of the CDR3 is TGTGCCAGCAGTTTAGGGGGCCGAGCCAAAAACATTCAGTACTTC.

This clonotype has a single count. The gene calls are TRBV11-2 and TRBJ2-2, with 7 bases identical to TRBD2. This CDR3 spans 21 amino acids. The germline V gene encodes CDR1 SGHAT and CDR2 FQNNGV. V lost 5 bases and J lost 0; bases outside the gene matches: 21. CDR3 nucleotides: TGTGCCAGCAGCACCCTGCGGGGGACCTTAGCGGAAGCTCCGAACACCGGGGAGCTGTTTTTT. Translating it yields CASSTLRGTLAEAPNTGELFF.

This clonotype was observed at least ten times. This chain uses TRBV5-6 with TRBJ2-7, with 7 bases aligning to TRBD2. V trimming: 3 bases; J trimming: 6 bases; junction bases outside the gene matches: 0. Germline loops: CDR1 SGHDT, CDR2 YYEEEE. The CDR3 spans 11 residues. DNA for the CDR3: TGTGCCAGCAGCTCTAGCGGCGAGCAGTACTTC. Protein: CASSSSGEQYF.

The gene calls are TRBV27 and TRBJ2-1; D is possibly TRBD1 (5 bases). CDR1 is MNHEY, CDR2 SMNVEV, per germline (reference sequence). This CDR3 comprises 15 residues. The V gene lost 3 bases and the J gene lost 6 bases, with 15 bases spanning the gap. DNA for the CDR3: TGTGCCAGCAGTTTGGGCAGGGTATATTCCAATGAGCAGTTCTTC. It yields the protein CASSLGRVYSNEQFF.

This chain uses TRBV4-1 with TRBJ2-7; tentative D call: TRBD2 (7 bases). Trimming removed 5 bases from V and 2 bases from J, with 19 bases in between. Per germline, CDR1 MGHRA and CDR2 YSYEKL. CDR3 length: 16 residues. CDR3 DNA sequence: TGCGCCAGCAGCGGTGGGGGGGGCCCTGAGGCCTACGAGCAGTACTTC. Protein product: CASSGGGGPEAYEQYF.

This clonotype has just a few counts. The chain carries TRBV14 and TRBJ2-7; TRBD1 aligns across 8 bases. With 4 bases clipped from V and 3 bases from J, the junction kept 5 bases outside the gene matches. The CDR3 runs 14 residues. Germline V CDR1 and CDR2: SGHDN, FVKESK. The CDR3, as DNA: TGTGCCAGCAGCCGCGGACAGGGATTCTACGAGCAGTACTTC. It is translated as CASSRGQGFYEQYF. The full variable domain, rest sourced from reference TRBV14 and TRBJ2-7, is EAGVTQFPSHSVIEKGQTVTLRCDPISGHDNLYWYRRVMGKEIKFLLHFVKESKQDESGMPNNRFLAERTGGTYSTLKVQPAELEDSGVYFCASSRGQGFYEQYFGPGTRLTVT.

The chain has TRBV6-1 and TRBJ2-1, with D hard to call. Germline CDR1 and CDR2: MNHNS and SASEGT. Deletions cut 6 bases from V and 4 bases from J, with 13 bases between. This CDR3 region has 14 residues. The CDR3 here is CASRQLIGYNEQFF. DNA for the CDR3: TGTGCCAGCAGACAGTTAATCGGATACAATGAGCAGTTCTTC.

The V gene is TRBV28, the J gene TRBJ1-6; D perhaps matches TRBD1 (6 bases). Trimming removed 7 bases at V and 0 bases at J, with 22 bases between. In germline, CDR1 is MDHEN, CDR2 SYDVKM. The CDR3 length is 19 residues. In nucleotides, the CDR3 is TGTGCCAGCAACACACTGAGCCGGGACACCGGCTCCTATAATTCACCCCTCCACTTT. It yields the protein CASNTLSRDTGSYNSPLHF.

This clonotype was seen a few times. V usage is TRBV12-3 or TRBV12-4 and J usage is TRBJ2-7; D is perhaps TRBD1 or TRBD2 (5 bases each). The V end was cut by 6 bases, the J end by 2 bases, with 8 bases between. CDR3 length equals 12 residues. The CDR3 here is CASRGRPYEQYF. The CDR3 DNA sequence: TGTGCCAGCAGGGGACGGCCCTACGAGCAGTACTTC.

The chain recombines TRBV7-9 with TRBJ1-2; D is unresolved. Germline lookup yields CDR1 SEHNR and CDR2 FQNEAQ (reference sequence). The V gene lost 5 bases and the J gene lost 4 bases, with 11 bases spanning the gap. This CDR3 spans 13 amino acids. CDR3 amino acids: CASSKGHIYGYTF. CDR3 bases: TGTGCCAGCAGCAAAGGTCATATCTATGGCTACACCTTC. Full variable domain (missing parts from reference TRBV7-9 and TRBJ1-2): DTGVSQNPRHKITKRGQNVTFRCDPISEHNRLYWYRQTLGQGPEFLTYFQNEAQLEKSRLLSDRFSAERPKGSFSTLEIQRTEQGDSAMYLCASSKGHIYGYTFGSGTRLTVV.

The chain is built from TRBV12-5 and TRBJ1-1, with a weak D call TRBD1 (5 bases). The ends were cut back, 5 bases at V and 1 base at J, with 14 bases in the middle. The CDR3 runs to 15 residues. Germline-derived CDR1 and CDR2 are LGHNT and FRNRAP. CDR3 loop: CASGDHRFENTEAFF. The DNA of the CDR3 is TGTGCTAGTGGTGACCACAGGTTTGAGAACACTGAAGCTTTCTTT. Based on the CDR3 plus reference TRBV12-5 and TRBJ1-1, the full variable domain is DARVTQTPRHKVTEMGQEVTMRCQPILGHNTVFWYRQTMMQGLELLAYFRNRAPLDDSGMPKDRFSAEMPDATLATLKIQPSEPRDSAVYFCASGDHRFENTEAFFGQGTRLTVV.

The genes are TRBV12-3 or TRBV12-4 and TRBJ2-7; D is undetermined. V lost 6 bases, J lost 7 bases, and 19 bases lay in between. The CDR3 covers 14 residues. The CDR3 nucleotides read TGTGCCAGCAGCCCCCGGGCGGTAGTAAGTGAGCAGTACTTC. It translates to CASSPRAVVSEQYF.

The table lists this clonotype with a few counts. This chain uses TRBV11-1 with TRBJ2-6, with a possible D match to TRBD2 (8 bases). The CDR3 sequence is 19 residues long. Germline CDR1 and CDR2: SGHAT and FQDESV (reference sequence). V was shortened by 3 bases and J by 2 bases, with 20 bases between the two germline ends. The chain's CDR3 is CASSLAGGRGKTGANVLTF. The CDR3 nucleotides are TGTGCCAGCAGCTTGGCGGGGGGCAGGGGGAAAACTGGGGCCAACGTCCTGACTTTC.